Reported below is one T cell receptor beta chain. This clonotype occurred many times. Which antigen it targets is not known. Base quality data are lacking; no much larger clone is found one base away. The sample is drawn from a study of HIV-infected children after antiretroviral therapy interruption (dated by TCRdb to between 2017 and 2020). Notes on the research overall: Eight children were included: four on planned treatment interruption and four on continuous treatment, all with CD4+ count above 500 and viral load below 50 copies/ml. Median age was about 9.8 years in the interruption group and 8 years in the continuous treatment group. Exposure to EBV and CMV had been recorded for most participating children. For the interruption arm, samples were taken at week 0, at week 12, at the end of interruption (week 24 or 48), and roughly 3 years after the study ended. Continuous-treatment samples were analyzed from corresponding weeks 0, 48 and 150. Alongside measurements of thymic output, the study compared TCR repertoires of children on planned treatment interruption with TCR repertoires of children on continuous antiretroviral treatment.

The treatment or condition label here, explained by the study, means: PENTA 11 planned treatment interruption arm or continuous ART arm. Children from the United Kingdom aged 2 to 15 years who had been given at least three-drug ART for at least 24 weeks were enrolled as participants. Cryopreserved PBMCs with at least 5 million viable cells were required; a few candidate patients were excluded for low viable PBMC yield. Memory CD8+ CD45RO+ CD45RA- T cells were FACS-sorted from thawed PBMCs on a FACSAria III cell sorter. After sorting, cells were fixed, and RNA was extracted with the RNeasy FFPE kit and then with the RNeasy Micro kit. The cysteine opens and the phenylalanine closes a CDR3 of 14 amino acids. CDR3 DNA is the only sequence kept; it has 42 bases, read in frame from the first base. Library creation used 3' RACE. TCR libraries were built from RNA using a 3' RACE protocol with unique molecular identifiers to correct PCR amplification bias. Up to roughly 12 amplicon libraries were pooled and sequenced on an Illumina MiSeq with v2 2x250 paired-end chemistry. Per the original workflow: Decombinator was used to process the reads, assigning V and J genes and CDR3 and applying barcode-based correction of errors and PCR bias. Repertoires were subsampled to equal depth before Gini coefficient calculation using the R ineq package. GLIPH, Hamming distance and a shared triplet metric were used to assess CDR3 similarity. The public reads were run again by TCRdb, first through fastp at Q25 and then through MiXCR, and only productive beta chains were kept. For every CDR3 protein sequence, its rows merge into one entry that carries the most common genes and DNA. The authors' filters were not applied to this entry. This sample lists about 7,300 distinct CDR3 sequences; about 17% were detected once. The ten largest clones take up roughly 13% of the sample.

Findings and caveats that apply to the study as a whole: Shared-triplet CDR3 clusters increased after interruption in three patients; the overall increase was not significant unless one outlier patient was excluded. The low number of patients is a limitation and the data should be interpreted with caution. In the naive CD4+ repertoires of PTI patients, CDR3 sharing between time points dropped after the start of interruption, while many sequences were shared between the end of interruption and 3 years later.

The chain links TRBV21-1 with TRBJ1-5; the table gives TRBD1 as D, unverified against the DNA. TRBV21-1 is labeled a pseudogene. The specimen was CD45RO+ CD8+ T cells from PBMCs, pooled from several time points, collected from a donor given antiretroviral therapy, either interrupted or continuous. According to the study, the label for this sample's cell subset or site signals: memory CD8+ CD45RO+ CD45RA- T cells. This TCR was recovered from a pool of human donors with HIV. CDR3 loop: CASRSVGVNQPQHF. The DNA is TGTGCCAGCAGGAGCGTGGGGGTCAATCAGCCCCAGCATTTT.